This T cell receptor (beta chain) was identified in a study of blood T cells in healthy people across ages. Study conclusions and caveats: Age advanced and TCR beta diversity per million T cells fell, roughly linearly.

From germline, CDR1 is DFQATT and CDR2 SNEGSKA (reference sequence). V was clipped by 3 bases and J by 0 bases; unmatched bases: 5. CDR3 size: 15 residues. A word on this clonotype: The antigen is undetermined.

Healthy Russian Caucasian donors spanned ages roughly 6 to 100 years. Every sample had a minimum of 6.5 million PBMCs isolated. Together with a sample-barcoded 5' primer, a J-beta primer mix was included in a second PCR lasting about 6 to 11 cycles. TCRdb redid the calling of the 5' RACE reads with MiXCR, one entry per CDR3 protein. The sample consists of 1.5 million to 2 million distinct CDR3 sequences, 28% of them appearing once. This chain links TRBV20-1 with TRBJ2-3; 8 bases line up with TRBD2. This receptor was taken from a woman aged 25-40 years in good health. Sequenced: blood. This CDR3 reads CSARIAGSSTDTQYF. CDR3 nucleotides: TGCAGTGCTAGGATAGCGGGAAGCAGCACAGATACGCAGTATTTT.